Sequencing of this T cell receptor beta chain was carried out in a study of monozygotic twins with cystic fibrosis (dated by TCRdb to 2020 to 2022). Notes on the research overall: Barcoded libraries were prepared with roughly 16 PCR cycles from three micrograms of fragmented DNA. To assess genetic influence on V and J gene usage, the study compared TCR beta repertoires within and across 16 monozygotic twin pairs with cystic fibrosis. The cohort included ten female and six male twin pairs, mostly children and adolescents, aged roughly 2.0 to 36.4 years with a median of approximately 8.9 years. On the day of blood sampling, twins were ranked among 850 to 1,100 cohort participants for weight-for-height and for FEVPerc (FEV1 disease centile). Data for three of the twin pairs had already been reported earlier in a different context.

The germline V gene provides CDR1 SGHNT and CDR2 YENEEA. Trimmed from V: 4 bases; trimmed from J: 5 bases; junction bases lacking a gene match: 11. Counted from cysteine to phenylalanine, this CDR3 has 16 amino acids. Only the CDR3 region is kept as DNA, spanning 48 bases read in frame from base 1. The twin pairs came from the European Cystic Fibrosis Twin and Sibling Study Cohort, which recruited patients from over a hundred CF clinics across 14 European countries. Zygosity and CFTR genotype were confirmed in-house, and zygosity was tested by multiplex PCR of nine short tandem repeat loci. Peripheral blood was taken from each twin, and clinical parameters were recorded on the day of blood sampling. Phenol/chloroform extraction was used to isolate genomic DNA from peripheral blood cells, and the DNA was then kept in TE buffer at 4 degrees C. A word on this clone: Its antigen is unknown. The sample holds no much larger clone one base away, and base qualities are not on file.

Study-wide conclusions, independent of this receptor: In 13 of 16 pairs, V gene usage most closely resembled the co-twin's, and the same held for J usage in 8 of 16 pairs, a pattern suggesting genetic constraints. The cohort was small, and the number of shared CDR3s showed no association with age, concordance or disease severity. Simpson clonality was generally low (median about 0.0097), suggesting a naive-dominated repertoire, with higher clonality in the most severely affected patients. Sharing of nucleotide-identical clonotypes was significantly greater within monozygotic CF twin pairs than between unrelated CF individuals (P = 0.000026, Mann-Whitney).

TCR beta CDR3 regions were amplified by multiplex PCR with the immunoSEQ immune profiling system according to the manufacturer's instructions. An Illumina NextSeq system was used for sequencing. As for how the authors treated the data: Sequence data were processed on the immunoSEQ Analyzer platform, and clonality was computed as the square root of Simpson's index of productive rearrangements. V and J usage similarity was measured by Jensen-Shannon distance, and CDR3 generation probabilities were computed with OLGA. Shared CDR3 sequences were searched against the immuneACCESS database (August 2020) and VDJdb (December 2020). TCRdb re-hosts the immuneACCESS table, in-frame sequences only. Its copies lack some clones; in the studies checked, an unresolved V gene accounts for under half of them, and the cause for the rest is not known. Clonal size and the V and J genes are those of that table, whereas D and trimming came from the DNA. The sample profile shows over 30,000 clones; about 89% of them were found once. The top ten hold 0.19% of the sample.

This sequence was found in a boy younger than 10 with cystic fibrosis. The sequenced sample was blood. The sequence is built from TRBV11-3 and TRBJ2-5, and 9 junction bases match TRBD1. The CDR3 in this case is CASSSRGTGHTETQYF. Read as DNA, the sequence is TGTGCCAGCAGCTCTAGAGGGACAGGGCATACGGAGACCCAGTACTTC. Supplemented by the reference TRBV11-3 and TRBJ2-5 proteins around the CDR3, the complete variable domain is EAGVVQSPRYKIIEKKQPVAFWCNPISGHNTLYWYLQNLGQGPELLIRYENEEAVDDSQLPKDRFSAERLKGVDSTLKIQPAELGDSAVYLCASSSRGTGHTETQYFGPGTRLLVL.